This TCR beta chain was recovered during a study of molecular identifiers for immune sequencing clone quantification. This clonotype occurred many times. Libraries of bulk TCR were made by previously described methods (with listed TCR primers). MiXCR, applied by TCRdb to the PCR reads, yields one record per CDR3 protein. This sample has approximately 670,000 distinct CDR3 sequences, with approximately 20% found just once. Sorting captured naive CD8 T cells as CD8+CD4-CCR7+CD45RA+. With 2 bases clipped from V and 7 bases from J, the junction kept 7 bases outside the gene matches. Germline V lookup: CDR1 SEHNR, CDR2 FQNEAQ (reference sequence). This CDR3 is 15 amino acids long.

The receptor's source is a human donor in good health. Some libraries in this study had Jurkat cell RNA spiked in. Sequencing was performed on naive CD8+ T cells from blood, with Jurkat cell RNA spiked in. Documented subset: FACS-sorted CD8+CD4-CCR7+CD45RA+ naive T cells. The chain recombines TRBV7-9 with TRBJ1-1; 10 nucleotides match TRBD1. This chain's CDR3 is CASSLKGWDRGEAFF. The CDR3 DNA reads as TGTGCCAGCAGCTTAAAGGGATGGGACAGGGGTGAAGCTTTCTTT.